This T cell receptor beta chain was identified in a study of CD8+CD57+ T cells in acquired aplastic anemia listed by TCRdb under 2018. A note on the overall study: On average, sorted CD4+ and CD8+ cells yielded around 3.5 ug of extracted DNA, with a range of about 0.18 to 30 ug. A CD8+CD57+ expansion meant a frequency higher than the mean frequency seen in healthy subjects.

This clonotype was counted ten times or more. Its recognized antigen is unknown. No base quality values were provided; no much bigger clone lies one nucleotide off. The CDR3 runs 14 residues from the cysteine to the phenylalanine. Only CDR3 DNA remains: 42 bases, in frame from the first base. Cut back by 6 bases and 7 bases, the V and J ends lie 16 bases apart. TCR beta VDJ combination and CDR3 sequence profiling used genomic DNA as the template. An Illumina HiSeq 2000 was used for TCR repertoire sequencing. The published analysis was carried out like this. TRBV/TRBJ rearrangement plots, CDR3 size and DJ length profiles, and Simpson's diversity index were used to evaluate the repertoires. The immunodominant clone was defined as the most abundant DNA sequence in deep sequencing data. CDR3 amino acid sequences were screened for sharing across subjects and were compared with published repertoires and the VDJdb database. In-frame beta chains were kept once TCRdb had trimmed the public reads at Q25 with fastp and called clones with MiXCR. Entries are consolidated by CDR3 protein sequence, retaining the most common genes and DNA. The V and J calls here are based on TCRdb, not the publication. In this sample the table shows hundreds of thousands of distinct CDR3 sequences, about half of which occur a single time. The biggest ten clones account for about 20% of the sample.

Results and caveats for the whole study, not just this receptor: CD8+ Simpson's diversity did not differ significantly between patients and healthy controls (P=0.060). Approximately 27 CD8+ CDR3 sequences were found in both patients and controls but appeared to be highly expressed in patients and within the immunodominant clones of the patients.

Flow cytometry had shown CD8+CD57+ cell expansion in the patients selected for sequencing. Every patient had severe acquired aplastic anemia, diagnosed using the International Study of Aplastic Anemia and Agranulocytosis and Camitta criteria. No therapy had been received by the patients at the time of blood sampling. In this study, sorted CD4+ and CD8+ T cells from the blood of healthy subjects and of severe aplastic anemia patients had their TCR repertoires deep-sequenced. In the USA, patient enrollment took place under clinicaltrials.gov protocols 00001620, 01623167, 00001397, 00071045, 00081523 and 00961064. Ficoll-Paque density gradient centrifugation was used to isolate peripheral blood mononuclear cells. Before DNA extraction, CD4+ and CD8+ T cells were sorted with FACS or magnetic beads.

This clonotype was sampled from a human donor with aplastic anemia. Sequenced: sorted CD4+, CD8+, or CD8+CD57+ T cells (not recorded which) from PBMCs. The rearranged segments are TRBV12-3 or TRBV12-4 and TRBJ1-5, with a weak D call of TRBD1 (6 bases match). This receptor carries the CDR3 CASSNTGNKQPQHF. The nucleotides read TGTGCCAGCAGCAATACAGGGAATAAGCAGCCCCAGCATTTT.